The entry below gives a single TCR beta chain sequence along with its context. As yet, its antigen is unknown. The CDR3 runs to 14 residues. With V trimmed by 4 bases and J by 3 bases, 6 bases remained unmatched. Germline V CDR1 and CDR2: GTSNPN, SVGIG (reference sequence). The record originates from a study of blood T cells in healthy people across ages. Study outcomes and limitations: Among long-lived donors, naive CD4+ cells were more numerous and diversity higher than in aged donors.

A second PCR of about 7 to 11 cycles used a sample-barcoded 5' primer and a J-beta primer mix. In TCRdb, the 5' RACE reads were re-called with MiXCR into one record per CDR3 protein. The table includes 650,000 to 700,000 distinct CDR3 sequences, about 30% detected once. This clonotype was obtained from a woman older than 75 in good health. The chain links TRBV30 to TRBJ2-3, with 8 bases lining up with TRBD2. The specimen was blood. CDR3 sequence (DNA): TGTGCCTGGATTCGAGCGGGGGCGACAGATACGCAGTATTTT. Its protein product is CAWIRAGATDTQYF. The full variable domain, completed using reference TRBV30 and TRBJ2-3, is SQTIHQWPATLVQPVGSPLSLECTVEGTSNPNLYWYRQAAGRGLQLLFYSVGIGQISSEVPQNLSASRPQDRQFILSSKKLLLSDSGFYLCAWIRAGATDTQYFGPGTRLTVL.